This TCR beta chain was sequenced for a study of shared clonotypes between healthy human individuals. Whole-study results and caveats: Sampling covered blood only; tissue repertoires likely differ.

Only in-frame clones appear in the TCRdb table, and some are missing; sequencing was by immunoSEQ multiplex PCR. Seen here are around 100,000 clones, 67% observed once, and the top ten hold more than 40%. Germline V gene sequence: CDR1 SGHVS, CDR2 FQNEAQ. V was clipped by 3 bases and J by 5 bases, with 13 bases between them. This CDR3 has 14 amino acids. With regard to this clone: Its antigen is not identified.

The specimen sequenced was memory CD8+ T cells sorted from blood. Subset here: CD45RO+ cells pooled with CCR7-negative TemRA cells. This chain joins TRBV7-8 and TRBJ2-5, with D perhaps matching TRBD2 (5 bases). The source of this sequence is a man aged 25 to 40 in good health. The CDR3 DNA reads TGTGCCAGCAGCTTGAACGAGGGCCAGGAGACCCAGTACTTC. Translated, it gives CASSLNEGQETQYF.